The next 14 T cell receptor beta chains were all read from a single sample in a study of blood T cell repertoires in COVID-19. The repertoire was sequenced with immunoSEQ multiplex PCR; TCRdb's copy has only in-frame clones and lacks some. In the table there are roughly 150,000 clones, about 85% of which are singletons. Sequenced material: peripheral blood. The receptors derive from an elderly man with COVID-19, enrolled during active disease.

This clone was found once. This sequence joins TRBV5-4 and TRBJ2-7; 7 bases are a match to TRBD1. After removal of 4 bases from V and 2 bases from J, the junction contained 3 bases not matched to a gene. Germline V lookup: CDR1 SGHNT, CDR2 YYREEE (reference sequence). CDR3 length: 13 amino acids. The CDR3 spells CASSQGQTYEQYF. In DNA, the CDR3 is TGTGCCAGCAGCCAGGGACAGACCTACGAGCAGTACTTC.

The chain is built from TRBV12-5 and TRBJ1-5; D not resolved. V lost 1 base and J lost 5, with 9 bases in between. The CDR3 covers 14 residues. Germline V gene data show CDR1 as LGHNT and CDR2 as FRNRAP. The CDR3 loop reads CASGLDTAHQPQHF. For the CDR3, the DNA is TGTGCTAGTGGTTTGGACACCGCCCATCAGCCCCAGCATTTT.

The rearrangement links TRBV6-2 or TRBV6-3 to TRBJ2-7, with D tentatively TRBD1 (6 bases). CDR1 MNHEY and CDR2 SVGEGT come from the germline V gene. With 5 bases removed from V and 6 bases from J, the gap between germline ends came to 11 bases. This CDR3 has 12 residues. The CDR3 sequence: CASSKDRPEQYF. In DNA, the CDR3 is TGTGCCAGCAGTAAAGACAGGCCCGAGCAGTACTTC.

The genes are TRBV18 and TRBJ1-3; D not certain. Germline CDR1 KGHSH, CDR2 LQKENI. The V end was cut by 1 base, the J end by 0 bases, with 7 bases between. CDR3 length equals 15 residues. CDR3: CASSPLQDSGNTIYF. In DNA, the CDR3 is TGTGCCAGCTCACCACTCCAGGACTCTGGAAACACCATATATTTT.

V and J are TRBV7-9 and TRBJ2-7; D might be TRBD1 (6 bases). Germline V lookup: CDR1 SEHNR, CDR2 FQNEAQ (reference sequence). The CDR3 has 12 amino acids. V dropped 2 bases and J dropped 4 bases, with 6 bases sitting between them. Here the CDR3 reads CASSLTGYEQYF. In DNA, the CDR3 is TGTGCCAGCAGCTTAACAGGGTACGAGCAGTACTTC. The full variable domain, in which reference TRBV7-9 and TRBJ2-7 provide the parts outside the CDR3, is DTGVSQNPRHKITKRGQNVTFRCDPISEHNRLYWYRQTLGQGPEFLTYFQNEAQLEKSRLLSDRFSAERPKGSFSTLEIQRTEQGDSAMYLCASSLTGYEQYFGPGTRLTVT.

V is TRBV3-1 (or the pseudogene TRBV3-2) and J is TRBJ2-5, with 8 nucleotides matching TRBD1. CDR1 is LGHDT, CDR2 YNNKEL, per germline (reference sequence). Trimming took 6 bases from V and 5 from J; bases not matched to a gene: 5. This CDR3 is 13 amino acids long. DNA for the CDR3: TGTGCCAGCAGTCCCAGGGGGCAGGAGACCCAGTACTTC. This codes for CASSPRGQETQYF.

With regard to this clone: Other nucleotide sequences in the sample specify the same CDR3. The chain couples TRBV6-1 to TRBJ1-1, with D maybe TRBD1 (5 bases). The CDR3 extends over 13 amino acids. Trimming cost V 0 bases and J 5 bases, with 7 bases left between them. Germline values: CDR1 MNHNS, CDR2 SASEGT. CDR3 in DNA: TGTGCCAGCAGTGAAGCCGGGGGTACTGAAGCTTTCTTT. Translated, it gives CASSEAGGTEAFF.

V usage is TRBV24-1 and J usage is TRBJ1-2; D may be TRBD1 (6 bases). The germline gives CDR1 KGHDR, CDR2 SFDVKD. The V end lost 6 bases, the J end lost 5 bases, and 15 bases lay between the germline ends. This CDR3 is built from 14 residues. In DNA, the CDR3 is TGTGCCACCAGTAGGACGACAGGCGAATATGGCTACACCTTC. It specifies CATSRTTGEYGYTF.

The CDR3 DNA is TGTGCCAGCAGCTTACTAGAGAACTATGGCTACACCTTC. It encodes CASSLLENYGYTF. The V gene is TRBV7-9, the J gene TRBJ1-2; D gene unclear. The CDR3 has 13 residues. The V gene lost 2 bases and the J gene lost 2 bases, with 6 bases spanning the gap. Germline assignment: CDR1 SEHNR and CDR2 FQNEAQ (reference sequence).

The genes are TRBV4-3 and TRBJ1-6, with 7 bases lining up with TRBD1. The V segment lost 0 bases and the J segment 11 bases; nucleotides outside the gene matches: 10. The CDR3 has 16 amino acids. Germline V gene sequence: CDR1 LGHNA, CDR2 YSLEER. CDR3 nucleotide sequence: TGCGCCAGCAGCCAAGAGCCGACAGGGACGGGAACACCCCTCCACTTT. Translating gives CASSQEPTGTGTPLHF.

The gene calls are TRBV3-1 (or the pseudogene TRBV3-2) and TRBJ2-5; a possible D gene is TRBD2 (6 bases). Between the trimmed V and J ends, which lost 7 bases and 4 bases, there was a span of 13 bases. Germline V gives CDR1 LGHDT, CDR2 YNNKEL (reference sequence). CDR3 length: 13 residues. This chain's CDR3 is CASTEGWIETQYF. CDR3 sequence (DNA): TGTGCCAGCACGGAGGGGTGGATAGAGACCCAGTACTTC.

The V call is TRBV5-1, the J call TRBJ1-1; 11 nucleotides align to TRBD1. Unmatched junction bases numbered 4, after V lost 3 bases and J lost 0 bases. In germline, CDR1 is SGHRS, CDR2 YFSETQ. CDR3 length: 16 residues. CDR3 DNA: TGCGCCAGCAGCTCCCGGACAGGGGGCCTGAACACTGAAGCTTTCTTT. This codes for CASSSRTGGLNTEAFF.

The rearrangement joins TRBV5-1 to TRBJ1-3; 8 nucleotides line up with TRBD1. The germline V gene has CDR1 SGHRS and CDR2 YFSETQ. Unmatched junction bases numbered 8, after V lost 1 base and J lost 2 bases. CDR3 size: 17 residues. This CDR3 reads CASSLSGQGVAGNTIYF. As DNA, the CDR3 is TGCGCCAGCAGCTTGTCAGGACAGGGAGTCGCTGGAAACACCATATATTTT.

The CDR3 reads CASSFLGTANTGELFF. As DNA, the CDR3 is TGTGCCAGCAGCTTCCTGGGGACAGCGAACACCGGGGAGCTGTTTTTT. V usage is TRBV5-5 and J usage is TRBJ2-2; 7 bases fit TRBD1. Germline CDR1 is SGHKS and CDR2 is YYEKEE (reference sequence). The CDR3 loop spans 16 amino acids. The V and J ends lost 2 bases and 0 bases, in that order; junction bases with no gene match: 4.